This T cell receptor (beta chain) was observed in a study of shared clonotypes between healthy human individuals. Germline V gives CDR1 SGHRS, CDR2 YFSETQ. This CDR3 spans 13 amino acids. V gave up 0 bases and J gave up 5 bases, with 8 bases separating them. Findings and limits, study-wide: For naive CD4 cells, 4.5% to 6.5% of clonotypes were shared across a handful of donors.

Data came from immunoSEQ multiplex PCR; TCRdb stores just in-frame clones and leaves some out. The profile shows approximately 1,500,000 clones, 95% to 99% of them singletons. In regard to this clone: Its antigen remains unknown. Other nucleotide sequences from this sample produce the same CDR3.

The TCR was taken from a man younger than 45 in good health. The sequencing sample was made of naive CD4+ T cells sorted from blood. Noted subset: CD45RA+ positively selected. V is TRBV5-1 and J is TRBJ2-5; D not certain. The CDR3 spells CASSLEGSETQYF. As DNA, the CDR3 is TGCGCCAGCAGCTTGGAAGGGTCGGAGACCCAGTACTTC. The full variable domain, rest sourced from reference TRBV5-1 and TRBJ2-5, is KAGVTQTPRYLIKTRGQQVTLSCSPISGHRSVSWYQQTPGQGLQFLFEYFSETQRNKGNFPGRFSGRQFSNSRSEMNVSTLELGDSALYLCASSLEGSETQYFGPGTRLLVL.